The 15 T cell receptor beta chains listed next were all sequenced from one sample in a study of pediatric ulcerative colitis (dated by TCRdb to the late 2010s). During colonoscopy, one to two rectal pinch biopsies were obtained for research purposes. Libraries were made using the immunoSEQ multiplex PCR assay. TCRdb mirrors the immuneACCESS table, restricted to in-frame sequences. Some clones are absent from its copies; in checked studies, under half trace to an unresolved V gene, and the reason for the others is unknown. The sample includes about 37,000 clones, with 60% to 85% observed a single time. The ten top clones hold 8% to 9.5% of the sample. Sequencing input: gut tissue. The receptor source for this set is a boy between 10 and 17 years old with severe ulcerative colitis.

The chain combines TRBV6-1 with TRBJ1-1, with 10 positions matching TRBD1. Germline V lookup: CDR1 MNHNS, CDR2 SASEGT. The CDR3 spans 18 residues. V shed 2 bases and J 4 bases; nucleotides not matched to a gene: 13. This CDR3 is CASSEIREGGQGTTEAFF. The CDR3 bases are TGTGCCAGCAGTGAAATCAGGGAGGGGGGACAGGGGACCACTGAAGCTTTCTTT.

The chain has TRBV6-5 and TRBJ1-2; tentatively, D is TRBD1 (6 bases). The length of the CDR3 is 13 residues. The germline V gene encodes CDR1 MNHEY and CDR2 SVGAGI. V lost 6 bases to trimming and J lost 8 bases, with 16 bases between them. The chain's CDR3 is CASSSRGRKGYTF. CDR3 DNA sequence: TGTGCCAGCAGCAGCAGGGGAAGGAAGGGCTACACCTTC.

V gene TRBV5-6 combines with J gene TRBJ1-2, with D possibly TRBD1 on 5 matching bases. Per the germline V gene, CDR1 is SGHDT and CDR2 is YYEEEE. V lost 4 bases and J 2 bases, leaving 15 bases between the germline ends. The CDR3 is 15 amino acids. The CDR3 reads CASSPKSGGNYGYTF. The DNA for the CDR3 is TGTGCCAGCAGCCCAAAGTCTGGGGGAAACTATGGCTACACCTTC.

The chain carries TRBV5-1 and TRBJ2-2, with D unclear. With 1 base removed from V and 0 bases from J, the gap between germline ends came to 7 bases. This CDR3 spans 15 amino acids. Germline V gives CDR1 SGHRS, CDR2 YFSETQ. CDR3 nucleotide sequence: TGCGCCAGCAGCTTGACGACGGCGAACACCGGGGAGCTGTTTTTT. It specifies CASSLTTANTGELFF.

V gene TRBV5-8 combines with J gene TRBJ1-6; D is uncertain. Between the trimmed V and J ends, which lost 7 bases and 7 bases, there was a span of 15 bases. There are 14 residues in the CDR3. The V gene's germline CDR1 is SGHTS and CDR2 YDEGEE. The CDR3 reads CASPWVEGNSPLHF. CDR3 DNA: TGTGCCAGCCCCTGGGTTGAGGGAAATTCACCCCTCCACTTT.

This clone was detected only once. The rearrangement joins TRBV30 to TRBJ1-3; 7 positions match TRBD1. Looked up from germline, CDR1 is GTSNPN and CDR2 is SVGIG (reference sequence). V trimming: 6 bases; J trimming: 4 bases; junction bases outside the gene matches: 12. The length of the CDR3 is 15 residues. The CDR3 region is CACLRGTVRGNTIYF. CDR3 DNA sequence: TGTGCCTGCCTCCGAGGGACAGTCCGAGGAAACACCATATATTTT.

The chain is built from TRBV7-2 and TRBJ1-5; D perhaps matches TRBD1 (5 bases). Looked up from germline, CDR1 is SGHTA and CDR2 is FQGNSA. The V and J ends lost 2 bases and 8 bases respectively, with 10 bases between them. The length of the CDR3 is 13 residues. The chain's CDR3 is CASSLSGGKPQHF. The DNA of the CDR3 is TGTGCCAGCAGCTTAAGCGGGGGGAAGCCCCAGCATTTT.

This clone was counted a few times. The chain has TRBV5-5 and TRBJ2-7, with TRBD2 as a possible D gene (6 bases). The CDR3 extends over 15 amino acids. The germline gives CDR1 SGHKS, CDR2 YYEKEE (reference sequence). Trimming shortened V by 4 bases and J by 6 bases, and 20 bases separated the two germline ends. The CDR3 loop is CASSRGTNGGAEQYF. CDR3 coding DNA: TGTGCCAGCAGCCGAGGAACAAACGGGGGAGCCGAGCAGTACTTC.

J is TRBJ1-5 and V is TRBV6-5; 7 bases are shared with TRBD1. This CDR3 spans 15 amino acids. Losses at the gene ends were 6 bases for V and 5 bases for J; bases not matched to a gene: 10. Germline CDR1 reads MNHEY; CDR2 reads SVGAGI. The CDR3 region is CASRIGGAPYQPQHF. The CDR3, as DNA: TGTGCCAGCAGAATAGGGGGCGCTCCTTATCAGCCCCAGCATTTT.

The chain links TRBV7-2 to TRBJ2-7; maybe TRBD1 (6 bases). Trimming stripped 8 bases from V and 7 bases from J, with 21 bases between. Germline CDR1 SGHTA, CDR2 FQGNSA. CDR3 size: 14 residues. CDR3 sequence: CASVNLAGAWEQYF. In DNA form, the CDR3 reads TGTGCCAGCGTAAACTTGGCAGGGGCTTGGGAGCAGTACTTC. Together with reference TRBV7-2 and TRBJ2-7, the CDR3 gives the full variable domain: GAGVSQSPSNKVTEKGKDVELRCDPISGHTALYWYRQSLGQGLEFLIYFQGNSAPDKSGLPSDRFSAERTGGSVSTLTIQRTQQEDSAVYLCASVNLAGAWEQYFGPGTRLTVT.

This clone was detected a few times. The rearrangement joins TRBV18 to TRBJ2-7, with 10 positions matching TRBD1. This CDR3 has 14 amino acids. The germline V gene encodes CDR1 KGHSH and CDR2 LQKENI. V lost 5 bases to trimming and J lost 3 bases; unmatched junction nucleotides: 4. CDR3 in amino acids: CASSGTGDRYEQYF. The CDR3 region has the DNA TGTGCCAGCTCAGGGACAGGGGATCGCTACGAGCAGTACTTC.

The rearrangement links TRBV6-1 to TRBJ2-7; possible D gene TRBD2, 5 bases. Germline V lookup: CDR1 MNHNS, CDR2 SASEGT. V shed 1 base and J shed 0 bases, with 13 bases lying between them. The length of the CDR3 is 16 residues. The CDR3 nucleotides read TGTGCCAGCAGTGAAGACGGGGAAATTACCTCCTACGAGCAGTACTTC. Protein product: CASSEDGEITSYEQYF.

The genes are TRBV18 and TRBJ2-1; D gene unclear. Between the trimmed V and J ends, which lost 1 base and 4 bases, there was a span of 11 bases. CDR1 is KGHSH, CDR2 LQKENI, per germline. The CDR3 has 15 amino acids. CDR3 sequence reads: CASSPQPEDYNEQFF. CDR3 sequence (DNA): TGTGCCAGCTCACCACAACCAGAGGATTACAATGAGCAGTTCTTC.

The V gene is TRBV7-2, the J gene TRBJ1-2; D ambiguous. In germline, CDR1 is SGHTA, CDR2 FQGNSA. This CDR3 comprises 15 residues. The V gene lost 0 bases and the J gene lost 4 bases, with 12 bases spanning the gap. CDR3: CASSLAPGMSYGYTF. CDR3 sequence (DNA): TGTGCCAGCAGCTTAGCTCCAGGAATGAGCTATGGCTACACCTTC. Complete variable domain (other parts from reference TRBV7-2 and TRBJ1-2): GAGVSQSPSNKVTEKGKDVELRCDPISGHTALYWYRQSLGQGLEFLIYFQGNSAPDKSGLPSDRFSAERTGGSVSTLTIQRTQQEDSAVYLCASSLAPGMSYGYTFGSGTRLTVV.

The chain carries TRBV10-1 and TRBJ1-1; D ambiguous. CDR3 size: 13 residues. Trimming cost V 6 bases and J 1 base, with 9 bases left between them. Germline loops: CDR1 WNHNN, CDR2 SYGVQD (reference sequence). As DNA, the CDR3 is TGCGCCAGCAGACTTAACCGGAACACTGAAGCTTTCTTT. Residues: CASRLNRNTEAFF.